The TCR beta chain described here comes from a study of blood T cells in healthy people across ages. Study results and limitations: There were more naive CD4+ cells and higher diversity in long-lived donors than in aged donors.

The CDR3 runs to 15 residues. V gave up 5 bases and J gave up 3 bases, with 17 bases separating them. Germline loops: CDR1 MDHEN, CDR2 SYDVKM. The use of a sample-barcoded 5' primer and a J-beta primer mix characterized a second PCR of roughly 6 to 11 cycles. Via MiXCR, TCRdb re-called the 5' RACE reads, giving one row per CDR3 protein. The data hold some 1.5 million distinct CDR3 sequences, with roughly 27% observed a single time. Of note for this clonotype: Antigen unknown.

The chain has TRBV28 and TRBJ2-7, with D possibly matching TRBD1 (6 bases). The sample taken for sequencing was blood. The sequence came from a woman in her 30s in good health. CDR3 sequence reads: CASSPTGSPIYEQYF. The CDR3 DNA reads as TGTGCCAGCAGTCCTACAGGGTCCCCCATCTACGAGCAGTACTTC.